These 26 T cell receptor beta chains came from one sample sequenced in a study of long-term antiretroviral therapy in people with HIV. They ran version v3.0 of the immunoSEQ assay at survey level. Clones were read by immunoSEQ multiplex PCR, and TCRdb kept only the in-frame ones, dropping some. The sample shows around 16,000 clones, around 80% of them seen only once. Here the sequenced sample was unsorted PBMCs, taken 2.1 years after starting antiretroviral therapy. These receptors were collected from a man aged 40-49 years with HIV.

As DNA, the CDR3 is TGTGCCAGCAGGGGATACGCAGGGAACTATGGCTACACCTTC. Its translation: CASRGYAGNYGYTF. The J gene is TRBJ1-2, the V gene TRBV6-5, with a tentative D call TRBD1 (5 bases). Per the germline V gene, CDR1 is MNHEY and CDR2 is SVGAGI. Trimming left V 6 bases short and J 2 bases short, with 13 bases between. The CDR3 length is 14 residues.

As DNA, the CDR3 is TGTGCCAGCAGTGCTACAGGGGGCCTCTACGAGCAGTACTTC. It yields the protein CASSATGGLYEQYF. The chain combines TRBV25-1 with TRBJ2-7, with 9 bases fitting TRBD1. The CDR3 length is 14 residues. V dropped 4 bases and J dropped 3; count of bases not matched to a gene: 4. Germline assignment: CDR1 MGHDK and CDR2 SYGVNS.

The chain recombines TRBV7-3 with TRBJ2-3; TRBD1 agrees at 8 bases. The trim removed 4 bases at V and 3 bases at J, leaving 6 bases unmatched. This CDR3 region has 15 residues. Germline CDR1 is SGHTA and CDR2 is FQGTGA. Written as DNA, the CDR3 is TGTGCCAGCAGCTCAGGGGGCCGTGTAACAGATACGCAGTATTTT. Residues: CASSSGGRVTDTQYF. The whole variable domain, remainder taken from reference TRBV7-3 and TRBJ2-3, is GAGVSQTPSNKVTEKGKYVELRCDPISGHTALYWYRQSLGQGPEFLIYFQGTGAADDSGLPNDRFFAVRPEGSVSTLKIQRTERGDSAVYLCASSSGGRVTDTQYFGPGTRLTVL.

This clone was detected once. The chain uses TRBV5-8 and TRBJ1-6, with 8 positions matching TRBD1. Looked up from germline, CDR1 is SGHTS and CDR2 is YDEGEE. This CDR3 has 15 amino acids. V was clipped by 2 bases and J by 8 bases; unmatched bases: 6. In nucleotides, the CDR3 is TGTGCCAGCAGCTTAACAGGGGGGACTTATTCACCCCTCCACTTT. Encoded protein: CASSLTGGTYSPLHF.

The chain joins TRBV15 to TRBJ1-2, with D possibly TRBD1 on 6 matching bases. CDR1 LNHNV and CDR2 YYDKDF come from the germline V gene (reference sequence). The CDR3 has 14 residues. Trimming took off 0 bases at V and 8 bases at J, with 13 bases between the two ends. In nucleotides, the CDR3 is TGTGCCACCAGCAGAGATCAGGGGCGGGGGGGCTACACCTTC. It translates to CATSRDQGRGGYTF.

J is TRBJ2-3 and V is TRBV5-4, with D possibly matching TRBD1 (6 bases). Trimming pared 7 bases from V and 3 bases from J, leaving 15 bases between. From germline, CDR1 is SGHNT and CDR2 YYREEE (reference sequence). This CDR3 region has 14 residues. The CDR3 is CASLGPGATDTQYF. In nucleotides, the CDR3 is TGTGCCAGCCTGGGGCCAGGGGCAACAGATACGCAGTATTTT.

The V gene is TRBV6-5, the J gene TRBJ1-2; TRBD1 is a possible D gene (6 bases). V lost 2 bases, J lost 8 bases, and 9 bases lay in between. Germline-derived CDR1 and CDR2 are MNHEY and SVGAGI. The CDR3 covers 12 residues. CDR3 sequence: CASSYPGQGYTF. CDR3 in DNA: TGTGCCAGCAGTTACCCCGGACAGGGCTACACCTTC.

J is TRBJ1-2 and V is TRBV30; D is unclear. Germline CDR1 reads GTSNPN; CDR2 reads SVGIG (reference sequence). V lost 3 bases and J lost 3, with 8 bases in between. The CDR3 has 12 amino acids. Here the CDR3 reads CAWSLNHYGYTF. The CDR3 coding sequence is TGTGCCTGGAGCCTCAATCACTATGGCTACACCTTC.

V and J are TRBV13 and TRBJ2-1; D is unclear. The CDR3 runs to 16 residues. Germline V CDR1 and CDR2: PRHDT, FYEKMQ (reference sequence). V was shortened by 0 bases and J by 0 bases, with 9 bases between the two germline ends. The CDR3 reads CASSLGGVSSYNEQFF. CDR3 bases: TGTGCCAGCAGCTTAGGCGGCGTTAGCTCCTACAATGAGCAGTTCTTC.

The V gene is TRBV21-1, the J gene TRBJ1-2; TRBD1 was called by the table and not checked on the DNA. TRBV21-1 is a listed pseudogene. The CDR3 loop spans 16 amino acids. Here the CDR3 reads CASSNAQVEFDYGYTF. The CDR3 DNA follows: TGTGCCAGCAGCAATGCTCAGGTAGAATTCGACTATGGCTACACCTTC.

This chain uses TRBV18 with TRBJ2-1; D gene unclear. Trimming took 3 bases from V and 7 from J, leaving 7 bases between them. Germline-derived CDR1 and CDR2 are KGHSH and LQKENI. This CDR3 is 12 amino acids long. DNA for the CDR3: TGTGCCAGCTCACCTAACAGTAATGAGCAGTTCTTC. Protein product: CASSPNSNEQFF.

The chain joins TRBV6-5 to TRBJ1-1; no clear D gene. This CDR3 has 14 amino acids. V lost 2 bases to trimming and J lost 3 bases, with 10 bases between them. Germline CDR1 MNHEY, CDR2 SVGAGI. The CDR3 DNA reads TGTGCCAGCAGTTACGCCCGTGACGACACTGAAGCTTTCTTT. This gives the protein CASSYARDDTEAFF.

The CDR3: CASITSGGEQYF. The CDR3 DNA reads as TGTGCCAGCATAACCTCAGGGGGCGAGCAGTACTTC. The rearrangement joins TRBV27 to TRBJ2-7; the match to TRBD1 covers 7 bases. Germline lookup yields CDR1 MNHEY and CDR2 SMNVEV (reference sequence). The CDR3 has 12 residues. V shed 7 bases and J 6 bases; nucleotides not matched to a gene: 6.

The chain joins TRBV6-1 to TRBJ2-2, with 7 nucleotides matching TRBD1. Unmatched junction bases numbered 6, after V lost 4 bases and J lost 1 base. The CDR3 sequence is 16 residues long. The V gene's germline CDR1 is MNHNS and CDR2 SASEGT. The DNA of the CDR3 is TGTGCCAGCAGTGCCGTGGGGACAGTGAACACCGGGGAGCTGTTTTTT. Its protein is CASSAVGTVNTGELFF.

The chain has TRBV6-1 and TRBJ1-6; D perhaps matches TRBD1 (5 bases). CDR1 and CDR2 (germline): MNHNS, SASEGT. The CDR3 is made up of 13 amino acids. Trimming removed 3 bases at V and 10 bases at J, with 10 bases between. The DNA for the CDR3 is TGTGCCAGCAGTGATTATCAGGGATCACCCCTCCACTTT. Encoded protein: CASSDYQGSPLHF.

The genes are TRBV6-1 and TRBJ1-4, with D possibly TRBD1 on 6 matching bases. In germline, CDR1 is MNHNS, CDR2 SASEGT. With 6 bases removed from V and 5 bases from J, the gap between germline ends came to 16 bases. The CDR3 consists of 15 residues. CDR3 in amino acids: CASRDYRDYNEKLFF. CDR3 DNA sequence: TGTGCCAGCAGGGACTACAGGGATTACAATGAAAAACTGTTTTTT.

V and J are TRBV19 and TRBJ2-2; the D call may be TRBD1 or TRBD2 (5 bases each). Germline assignment: CDR1 LNHDA and CDR2 SQIVND (reference sequence). V dropped 7 bases and J dropped 4 bases, with 13 bases sitting between them. The length of the CDR3 is 14 residues. Here the CDR3 reads CASNVGESTGELFF. CDR3 DNA sequence: TGTGCCAGTAATGTAGGGGAGAGCACCGGGGAGCTGTTTTTT.

This chain links TRBV5-1 with TRBJ2-6; no reliable D call. The germline V gene has CDR1 SGHRS and CDR2 YFSETQ. V was clipped by 1 base and J by 4 bases, with 3 bases between them. There are 13 residues in the CDR3. In DNA form, the CDR3 reads TGCGCCAGCAGCTTGTCCGGGGCCAACGTCCTGACTTTC. Protein sequence: CASSLSGANVLTF.

The sample holds one count of this clone. The rearrangement uses TRBV18 and TRBJ2-7; no clear D gene. Germline V gene sequence: CDR1 KGHSH, CDR2 LQKENI. Trimming pared 5 bases from V and 5 bases from J, leaving 13 bases between. CDR3 length equals 13 residues. The CDR3 coding sequence is TGTGCCAGCTCAAAGGCCGCAGAGGACGAGCAGTACTTC. Residues: CASSKAAEDEQYF. The variable domain in full, with the rest retrieved from reference TRBV18 and TRBJ2-7, is NAGVMQNPRHLVRRRGQEARLRCSPMKGHSHVYWYRQLPEEGLKFMVYLQKENIIDESGMPKERFSAEFPKEGPSILRIQQVVRGDSAAYFCASSKAAEDEQYFGPGTRLTVT.

The chain joins TRBV10-3 to TRBJ2-7; 15 bases line up with TRBD2. The junction had 2 bases not matched to a gene; V was cut back by 10 bases and J by 4 bases. In germline, CDR1 is ENHRY, CDR2 SYGVKD. The CDR3 is 13 amino acids. CDR3 residues: CATGTSGGYEQYF. For the CDR3, the DNA is TGTGCCACCGGGACTAGCGGGGGGTACGAGCAGTACTTC.

The rearrangement links TRBV5-5 to TRBJ1-6; D call uncertain. Germline V lookup: CDR1 SGHKS, CDR2 YYEKEE (reference sequence). Trimming removed 2 bases from V and 0 bases from J, with 12 bases in between. The CDR3 spans 17 residues. The CDR3 DNA reads TGTGCCAGCAGCTTAGGAGCAGGCATCTCCTATAATTCACCCCTCCACTTT. Translation gives CASSLGAGISYNSPLHF. Complete variable domain (other parts from reference TRBV5-5 and TRBJ1-6): DAGVTQSPTHLIKTRGQQVTLRCSPISGHKSVSWYQQVLGQGPQFIFQYYEKEERGRGNFPDRFSARQFPNYSSELNVNALLLGDSALYLCASSLGAGISYNSPLHFGNGTRLTVT.

The V gene is TRBV2, the J gene TRBJ1-6, with D unresolved. With 3 bases removed from V and 7 bases from J, the gap between germline ends came to 10 bases. This CDR3 comprises 14 residues. Germline V lookup: CDR1 SNHLY, CDR2 FYNNEI. In nucleotides, the CDR3 is TGTGCCAGCAGTGAGGGGTGGGGAAATTCACCCCTCCACTTT. Encoded protein: CASSEGWGNSPLHF.

This rearrangement joins TRBV6-1 to TRBJ1-1; 7 nucleotides align to TRBD1. Per germline, CDR1 MNHNS and CDR2 SASEGT. V trimming: 3 bases; J trimming: 6 bases; junction bases outside the gene matches: 7. The CDR3 covers 14 residues. The CDR3 here is CASSDRQGRAEAFF. In DNA form, the CDR3 reads TGTGCCAGCAGTGATCGACAGGGTAGGGCTGAAGCTTTCTTT.

CDR3 region: CASSYSGYYGYTF. The DNA of the CDR3 is TGTGCCAGCAGTTACTCGGGGTATTATGGCTACACCTTC. The chain recombines TRBV6-6 with TRBJ1-2; no definite D call. The V gene lost 0 bases and the J gene lost 5 bases, with 7 bases spanning the gap. This CDR3 has 13 amino acids. Per the germline V gene, CDR1 is MNHNY and CDR2 is SVGAGI (reference sequence).

This clone came up once. The chain couples TRBV4-1 to TRBJ2-5; 9 positions agree with TRBD1. The CDR3 has 16 amino acids. The V and J ends lost 2 bases and 2 bases, in that order; junction bases with no gene match: 6. Germline CDR1 MGHRA, CDR2 YSYEKL. The CDR3 region is CASSQPRQGDQETQYF. CDR3 bases: TGCGCCAGCAGCCAACCTAGACAGGGGGATCAAGAGACCCAGTACTTC.

The V and J genes are TRBV18 and TRBJ2-3, with TRBD1 identical over 7 bases. Trimming took 2 bases from V and 5 from J; bases not matched to a gene: 16. The CDR3 covers 18 residues. CDR1 and CDR2 from the germline V gene are KGHSH and LQKENI. The CDR3: CASSPRDPGQQAGDTQYF. In DNA, the CDR3 is TGTGCCAGCTCACCAAGAGACCCGGGACAGCAAGCCGGAGATACGCAGTATTTT.